The clone carrying this T cell receptor (beta chain) was seen a single time. The entry originates in a study of blood T cell repertoires in COVID-19. In the study overall: Specimens from acute and convalescent COVID-19 originated in the United States, Italy and Spain. The cDNA or gDNA used as material had been derived from T cells, B-cell-depleted T cells, or PBMCs.

Under the authors' procedure: Counts of nucleated cells, estimated from reference gene primer amplification, were obtained. Method: immunoSEQ multiplex PCR; TCRdb's copy keeps in-frame clones and lacks some. V and J calls and clone size are as listed in that table; D and trimming were resolved from the DNA. The sample yields 110,000 to 150,000 clones, about 90% seen once. The CDR3 extends over 14 amino acids. CDR1 is MNHEY, CDR2 SVGAGI, per germline. The V segment lost 8 bases and the J segment 5 bases; nucleotides outside the gene matches: 11. The sample taken for sequencing was peripheral blood. This clonotype originated in a woman aged 45-60 years with acute or convalescent COVID-19. The J gene is TRBJ2-7, the V gene TRBV6-5, with 8 bases matching TRBD2. CDR3 in DNA: TGTGCCAGCGTAGACGGCGGGGGGCCAAACGAGCAGTACTTC. This translates into CASVDGGGPNEQYF.